This TCR beta chain was observed in a study of CD8 T cells in Susac syndrome. Sequencing of TCR beta drew on CD8+ and CD4+ T cells from blood. In the multiple sclerosis control group, patients were treatment-naive and had stable or active relapsing-remitting disease. The authors negatively isolated CD8+ and CD4+ T cells and FACS-enriched TEMRA cells. Reverse transcription of 0.5 to 1 ug RNA was performed with random hexamers. Coverage of TCR beta CDR3 amplification by immunoSEQ multiplex PCR extended to 54 Vbeta and 13 Jbeta. TCRdb passed the immunoSEQ multiplex PCR reads through MiXCR, listing each CDR3 protein once. The table shows roughly 70,000 distinct CDR3 sequences, with under 96% occurring only once. The CDR3 extends over 15 amino acids. The V end lost 0 bases, the J end lost 2 bases, and 8 bases lay between the germline ends. Germline V lookup: CDR1 SGDLS, CDR2 YYNGEE.

The sample taken for sequencing was CD4+ T cells from PBMCs. V gene TRBV9 combines with J gene TRBJ2-2; D is ambiguous. The clonotype comes from a human donor with multiple sclerosis. CDR3 DNA: TGTGCCAGCAGCGTAGGAGGTCAAAACACCGGGGAGCTGTTTTTT. Its translation is CASSVGGQNTGELFF.